The sequence of this TCR beta chain was determined in a study of T cells in Graves' hyperthyroidism and ophthalmopathy. Looking at the study overall: Peripheral blood was collected at initial diagnosis, before any treatment.

Amplified regions were TCR beta CDR3 sequences from RNA transcripts. The HTBI primer set was used in a first-round RT-PCR of the TCR CDR3. TCRdb used MiXCR to reprocess the multiplex PCR reads, holding one entry per CDR3 protein. The sample gives about 600,000 distinct CDR3 sequences, 12% to 15% of which show up once; roughly 7% is in the top ten. A 10 ml volume of fresh peripheral blood provided the PBMCs. This clonotype appeared a few times. Per germline, CDR1 SGHTA and CDR2 FQGNSA. V was pared by 7 bases and J by 11 bases, with 23 bases between. There are 14 residues in the CDR3. The chain employs TRBV7-2 and TRBJ1-1, with D perhaps TRBD1 (5 bases). Source material: blood. The origin of this receptor is a young woman with Graves' ophthalmopathy. CDR3 bases: TGTGCCAGCATAAAGTACTTGGCAGGGTTGGGCGCTTTCTTT. It translates to CASIKYLAGLGAFF.